Here is one T cell receptor beta chain with its context. As yet, its antigen is unknown. The germline gives CDR1 SQVTM, CDR2 ANQGSEA. Deletions cut 2 bases from V and 4 bases from J, with 11 bases between. This CDR3 region has 13 residues. The authors sequenced TCR beta from blood CD8+ and CD4+ T cells. TEMRA cells were enriched by FACS, and CD4+ and CD8+ T cells were negatively isolated. These data come from a study of CD8 T cells in Susac syndrome. The study, taken as a whole, reports: The study conceded that relatively few individuals underwent its TCR sequencing and HLA analysis.

Random hexamers primed reverse transcription of about 0.45 to 1 ug RNA. Multiplex PCR with immunoSEQ amplified the TCR beta CDR3 across 54 Vbeta and 13 Jbeta. TCRdb reprocessed the immunoSEQ multiplex PCR reads with MiXCR, giving one entry per CDR3 protein. Of 230,000 or so distinct CDR3 sequences detected, about 95% appear once; the ten largest clones hold around 0.099%. The TCR comes from a human donor with multiple sclerosis. J is TRBJ2-5 and V is TRBV29-1; D possibly corresponds to TRBD2 (5 bases). Material for sequencing was CD4+ T cells from PBMCs. The DNA for the CDR3 is TGCAGCGTTGAATACGGACTCGGAGAGACCCAGTACTTC. Residues: CSVEYGLGETQYF.